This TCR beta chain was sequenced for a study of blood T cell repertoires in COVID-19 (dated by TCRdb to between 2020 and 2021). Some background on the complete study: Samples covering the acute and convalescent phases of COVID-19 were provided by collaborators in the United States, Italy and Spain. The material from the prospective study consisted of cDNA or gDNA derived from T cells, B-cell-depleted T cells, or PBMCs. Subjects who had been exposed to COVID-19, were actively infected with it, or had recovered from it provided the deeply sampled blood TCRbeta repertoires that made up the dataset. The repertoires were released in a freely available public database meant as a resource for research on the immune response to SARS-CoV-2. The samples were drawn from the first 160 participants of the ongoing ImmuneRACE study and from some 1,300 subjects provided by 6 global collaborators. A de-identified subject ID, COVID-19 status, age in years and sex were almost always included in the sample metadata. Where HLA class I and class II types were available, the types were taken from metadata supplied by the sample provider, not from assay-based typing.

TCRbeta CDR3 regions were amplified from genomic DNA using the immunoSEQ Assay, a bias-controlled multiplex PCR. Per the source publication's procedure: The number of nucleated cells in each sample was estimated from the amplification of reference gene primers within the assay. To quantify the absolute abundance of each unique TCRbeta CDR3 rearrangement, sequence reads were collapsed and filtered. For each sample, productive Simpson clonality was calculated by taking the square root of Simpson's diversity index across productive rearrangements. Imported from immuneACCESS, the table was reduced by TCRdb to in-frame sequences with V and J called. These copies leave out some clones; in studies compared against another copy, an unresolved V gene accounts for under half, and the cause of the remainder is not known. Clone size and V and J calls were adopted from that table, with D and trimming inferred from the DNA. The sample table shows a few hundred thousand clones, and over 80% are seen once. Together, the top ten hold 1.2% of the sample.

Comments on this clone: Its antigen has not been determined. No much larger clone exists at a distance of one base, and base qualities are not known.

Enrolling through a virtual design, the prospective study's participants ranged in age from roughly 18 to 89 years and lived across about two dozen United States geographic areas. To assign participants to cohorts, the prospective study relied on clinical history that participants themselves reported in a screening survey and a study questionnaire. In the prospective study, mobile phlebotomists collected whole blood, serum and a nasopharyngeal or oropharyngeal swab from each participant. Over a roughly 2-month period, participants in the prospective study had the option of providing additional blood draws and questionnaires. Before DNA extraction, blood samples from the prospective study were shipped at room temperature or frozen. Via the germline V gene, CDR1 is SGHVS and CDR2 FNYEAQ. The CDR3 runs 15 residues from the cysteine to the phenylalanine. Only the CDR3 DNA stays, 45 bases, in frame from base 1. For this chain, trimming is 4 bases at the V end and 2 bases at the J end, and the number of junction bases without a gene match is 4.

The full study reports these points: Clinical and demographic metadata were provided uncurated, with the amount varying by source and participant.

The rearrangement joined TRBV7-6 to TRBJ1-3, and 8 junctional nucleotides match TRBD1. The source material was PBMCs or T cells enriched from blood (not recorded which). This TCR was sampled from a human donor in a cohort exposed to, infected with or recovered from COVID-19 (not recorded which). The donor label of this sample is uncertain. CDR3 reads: CASSSTGGPGNTIYF. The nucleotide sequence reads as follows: TGTGCCAGCAGCTCTACAGGGGGGCCTGGAAACACCATATATTTT.